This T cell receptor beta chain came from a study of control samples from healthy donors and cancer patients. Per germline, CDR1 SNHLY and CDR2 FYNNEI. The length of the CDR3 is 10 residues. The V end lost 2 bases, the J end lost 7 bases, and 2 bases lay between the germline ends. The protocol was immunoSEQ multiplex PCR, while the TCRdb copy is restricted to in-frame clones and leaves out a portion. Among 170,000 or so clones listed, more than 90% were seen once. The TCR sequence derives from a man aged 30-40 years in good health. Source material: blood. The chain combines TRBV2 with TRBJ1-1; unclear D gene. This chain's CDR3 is CASSEYEAFF. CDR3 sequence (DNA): TGTGCCAGCAGTGAATATGAAGCTTTCTTT.